Presented here are 21 T cell receptor beta chains from one specimen sequenced in a study of T cells after yellow fever vaccination. MiXCR, run by TCRdb on the 5' RACE reads, gives a single entry per CDR3 protein. The sample contains roughly 68,000 distinct CDR3 sequences, approximately 7% of which appear only once. The source material was CD8+ T cells sorted from PBMCs, sampled roughly 47 days after the first yellow fever vaccination. The receptors here all came from a man younger than 30 who received the YFV17D yellow fever vaccine.

In this sample, this clonotype turned up many times. The V gene is TRBV20-1, the J gene TRBJ2-7; D possibly corresponds to TRBD1 (5 bases). CDR1 and CDR2 from the germline V gene are DFQATT and SNEGSKA (reference sequence). V lost 1 base, J lost 1 base, and 5 bases lay in between. The CDR3 is 12 amino acids. Written as DNA, the CDR3 is TGCAGTGCTAGAGGACAGTCCTACGAGCAGTACGTC. This gives the protein CSARGQSYEQYV.

This clonotype was counted a few times. The genes are TRBV7-9 and TRBJ1-5; D is undetermined. Germline CDR1 is SEHNR and CDR2 is FQNEAQ (reference sequence). The V and J ends lost 1 base and 0 bases respectively, with 4 bases between them. The CDR3 is 14 residues long. The CDR3 reads CASSLVDSNQPQHF. The CDR3 DNA follows: TGTGCCAGCAGCTTAGTTGATAGCAATCAGCCCCAGCATTTT. The whole variable domain, filled in from reference TRBV7-9 and TRBJ1-5, reads DTGVSQNPRHKITKRGQNVTFRCDPISEHNRLYWYRQTLGQGPEFLTYFQNEAQLEKSRLLSDRFSAERPKGSFSTLEIQRTEQGDSAMYLCASSLVDSNQPQHFGDGTRLSIL.

This clonotype was seen ten or more times. This sequence joins TRBV6-5 and TRBJ2-5; D may be TRBD2 (7 bases). Germline CDR1 is MNHEY and CDR2 is SVGAGI. The CDR3 has 16 amino acids. Trimming left V 7 bases short and J 5 bases short, with 23 bases between. The CDR3 loop reads CASTLFPPGGGETQYF. The CDR3 bases are TGTGCCAGCACCCTATTCCCCCCGGGGGGCGGGGAGACCCAGTACTTC.

This clonotype was seen ten or more times. The V gene is TRBV7-2, the J gene TRBJ2-1; 10 nucleotides align to TRBD2. Germline-derived CDR1 and CDR2 are SGHTA and FQGNSA. CDR3 length: 15 amino acids. V gave up 6 bases and J gave up 8 bases; unmatched junction bases: 10. The CDR3 sequence: CASRVLAGLGDEQFF. In DNA form, the CDR3 reads TGTGCCAGCAGAGTACTAGCGGGGTTAGGGGATGAGCAGTTCTTC.

This clonotype occurred many times. The V gene is TRBV11-2, the J gene TRBJ2-3; possible D gene TRBD2, 5 bases. The germline CDR1 and CDR2 sequences are SGHAT and FQNNGV. The length of the CDR3 is 15 residues. Trimming took 4 bases from V and 0 from J, leaving 11 bases between them. The CDR3 protein is CASSSSRGSTDTQYF. CDR3 nucleotides: TGTGCCAGCAGCTCCAGCCGGGGTAGCACAGATACGCAGTATTTT.

Many counts were recorded for this clonotype. V is TRBV14 and J is TRBJ2-5; 7 nucleotides agree with TRBD2. The J segment lost 1 base and the V segment lost 7 bases, leaving 6 bases of the junction unmatched. CDR3 length: 14 residues. CDR1 and CDR2 (germline): SGHDN, FVKESK. The CDR3 nucleotides are TGTGCCAGCATGTACAGCGGGGTCCAAGAGACCCAGTACTTC. This codes for CASMYSGVQETQYF. Variable domain in full (rest from reference TRBV14 and TRBJ2-5): EAGVTQFPSHSVIEKGQTVTLRCDPISGHDNLYWYRRVMGKEIKFLLHFVKESKQDESGMPNNRFLAERTGGTYSTLKVQPAELEDSGVYFCASMYSGVQETQYFGPGTRLLVL.

This clonotype was detected a few times. The rearrangement uses TRBV4-3 and TRBJ2-1, with D uncertain. CDR1 and CDR2 (germline): LGHNA, YSLEER. Trimming took 0 bases from V and 6 from J, leaving 9 bases between them. This CDR3 comprises 14 residues. The CDR3 DNA reads as TGCGCCAGCAGCCAAGATCGCGTAGGCAATGAGCAGTTCTTC. Protein sequence: CASSQDRVGNEQFF.

This clonotype was seen more than once but under ten times. V usage is TRBV29-1 and J usage is TRBJ2-1, with TRBD2 matching over 12 bases. The CDR3 spans 17 residues. V gave up 3 bases and J gave up 0 bases; unmatched junction bases: 6. Germline V gene data show CDR1 as SQVTM and CDR2 as ANQGSEA. The CDR3 DNA reads as TGCAGCGTTGAGGGGCTAGCGGGGGGGAGCTCCTACAATGAGCAGTTCTTC. Protein product: CSVEGLAGGSSYNEQFF.

Many counts were recorded for this clonotype. The chain is built from TRBV5-1 and TRBJ2-3; D possibly corresponds to TRBD2 (6 bases). With 0 bases removed from V and 0 bases from J, the gap between germline ends came to 8 bases. Germline CDR1 SGHRS, CDR2 YFSETQ. This CDR3 is built from 15 residues. CDR3 nucleotide sequence: TGCGCCAGCAGCTTGGGTCTAGCGAGCACAGATACGCAGTATTTT. Translating it yields CASSLGLASTDTQYF. The full variable domain, completed using reference TRBV5-1 and TRBJ2-3, is KAGVTQTPRYLIKTRGQQVTLSCSPISGHRSVSWYQQTPGQGLQFLFEYFSETQRNKGNFPGRFSGRQFSNSRSEMNVSTLELGDSALYLCASSLGLASTDTQYFGPGTRLTVL.

This clonotype was detected ten times or more. The CDR3 sequence: CASSAEGGVYNEQFF. The CDR3, as DNA: TGTGCCAGCAGCGCCGAGGGGGGGGTTTACAATGAGCAGTTCTTC. The chain has TRBV9 and TRBJ2-1; perhaps TRBD2 as D (7 bases). V was trimmed by 3 bases and J by 4 bases, leaving 14 bases between them. CDR3 length: 15 amino acids. Germline CDR1 and CDR2: SGDLS and YYNGEE.

Worth noting for this clonotype: A junction boundary mismatches the germline segment, possibly from a read error. The V call is TRBV20-1, the J call TRBJ2-1, with unresolved D. This CDR3 is built from 17 residues. The germline V gene has CDR1 DFQATT and CDR2 SNEGSKA (reference sequence). The DNA of the CDR3 is TGCTGTGCTAGAGATCCCCGATTTGGAGCAATCCACAATGAGCAGTTCTTC. It translates to CCARDPRFGAIHNEQFF.

This clonotype was seen at least ten times. V is TRBV6-6 and J is TRBJ2-7; tentatively, D is TRBD2 (6 bases). The germline V and J ends were trimmed by 5 bases and 0 bases, with 8 bases remaining between them. The CDR3 has 13 amino acids. Germline assignment: CDR1 MNHNY and CDR2 SVGAGI (reference sequence). The CDR3 here is CASSPGVSYEQYV. In DNA, the CDR3 is TGTGCCAGCAGTCCGGGAGTCTCCTACGAGCAGTACGTC.

A few counts support this clonotype. The rearrangement links TRBV20-1 to TRBJ2-7, with 7 nucleotides matching TRBD1. CDR3 length equals 14 residues. Germline V gene lookup returns CDR1 DFQATT and CDR2 SNEGSKA (reference sequence). Unmatched junction bases numbered 7, after V lost 1 base and J lost 4 bases. The CDR3 coding sequence is TGCAGTGCTAGAGGGGATAGGGGGCTATACGAGCAGTACGTC. Translated, it gives CSARGDRGLYEQYV.

The DNA for the CDR3 is TGTGCCAGCAACACCCGATCTGGGGCCAACGTCCTGACTTTC. Encoded protein: CASNTRSGANVLTF. This rearrangement joins TRBV27 to TRBJ2-6; D call uncertain. The germline V gene encodes CDR1 MNHEY and CDR2 SMNVEV (reference sequence). Between the trimmed V and J ends, which lost 7 bases and 1 base, there was a span of 8 bases. This CDR3 comprises 14 residues.

This clonotype was observed many times. This chain links TRBV11-2 with TRBJ2-7; D perhaps matches TRBD1 (5 bases). The CDR3 loop spans 13 amino acids. V dropped 6 bases and J dropped 6 bases, with 15 bases sitting between them. Germline assignment: CDR1 SGHAT and CDR2 FQNNGV. CDR3 sequence (DNA): TGTGCCAGCAGTCGGACCCAGGGTGGCGAGCAGTACTTC. Encoded protein: CASSRTQGGEQYF. Using reference TRBV11-2 and TRBJ2-7 for the parts outside the CDR3, the full variable domain is EAGVAQSPRYKIIEKRQSVAFWCNPISGHATLYWYQQILGQGPKLLIQFQNNGVVDDSQLPKDRFSAERLKGVDSTLKIQPAKLEDSAVYLCASSRTQGGEQYFGPGTRLTVT.

This clonotype occurred many times. The V and J genes are TRBV20-1 and TRBJ2-3, with TRBD2 matching 8 bases. V trimming: 6 bases; J trimming: 4 bases; junction bases outside the gene matches: 15. The CDR3 is made up of 16 amino acids. Germline CDR1 DFQATT, CDR2 SNEGSKA (reference sequence). The DNA for the CDR3 is TGCAGTGCCCAAGCGGGGGAAGGGGGGCCGGCAGATACGCAGTATTTT. Translation gives CSAQAGEGGPADTQYF.

This sequence joins TRBV12-3 or TRBV12-4 and TRBJ2-1; 8 nucleotides align to TRBD2. The V gene end was trimmed by 6 bases and the J gene end by 6 bases; junction bases not matched to a gene: 7. The CDR3 has 14 residues. The DNA of the CDR3 is TGTGCCAGCAGCCGACCCGGGACTAGCAATGAGCAGTTCTTC. This sequence encodes CASSRPGTSNEQFF.

This clonotype was recorded a few times. The genes are TRBV11-2 and TRBJ2-1, with D perhaps TRBD1 or TRBD2 (5 bases each). The germline V gene encodes CDR1 SGHAT and CDR2 FQNNGV. V lost 4 bases and J lost 2, with 24 bases in between. This CDR3 comprises 19 residues. For the CDR3, the DNA is TGTGCCAGCAGCTCAAGGACGGGACCCGCCCTACGTGCCTACAATGAGCAGTTCTTC. This gives the protein CASSSRTGPALRAYNEQFF.

The CDR3 DNA follows: TGTGCCAGCAGCGCACTAGCGGGGGGGCCCGATACGCAGTATTTT. It encodes CASSALAGGPDTQYF. The chain joins TRBV5-4 to TRBJ2-3, with TRBD2 identical over 13 bases. This CDR3 spans 15 amino acids. Germline values: CDR1 SGHNT, CDR2 YYREEE (reference sequence). The J segment lost 6 bases and the V segment lost 4 bases, leaving 5 bases of the junction unmatched. Full variable domain (rest looked up from reference TRBV5-4 and TRBJ2-3): ETGVTQSPTHLIKTRGQQVTLRCSSQSGHNTVSWYQQALGQGPQFIFQYYREEENGRGNFPPRFSGLQFPNYSSELNVNALELDDSALYLCASSALAGGPDTQYFGPGTRLTVL.

The CDR3 here is CASSTTGTGGYEQYF. CDR3 bases: TGTGCCAGCAGCACAACCGGGACAGGGGGCTACGAGCAGTACTTC. V usage is TRBV9 and J usage is TRBJ2-7; 11 nucleotides match TRBD1. The CDR3 runs 15 residues. The germline gives CDR1 SGDLS, CDR2 YYNGEE. Trimming took 4 bases from V and 3 from J; bases not matched to a gene: 6. The variable domain in full, with the rest retrieved from reference TRBV9 and TRBJ2-7, is DSGVTQTPKHLITATGQRVTLRCSPRSGDLSVYWYQQSLDQGLQFLIQYYNGEERAKGNILERFSAQQFPDLHSELNLSSLELGDSALYFCASSTTGTGGYEQYFGPGTRLTVT.

This chain joins TRBV20-1 and TRBJ2-5; 11 bases agree with TRBD1. In germline, CDR1 is DFQATT, CDR2 SNEGSKA (reference sequence). CDR3 length: 19 amino acids. Trimming removed 2 bases from V and 5 bases from J; junction bases left unmatched: 19. The CDR3 reads CSARLKDRGRISDMETQYF. CDR3 DNA: TGCAGTGCTAGATTGAAGGACAGGGGGCGAATATCGGATATGGAGACCCAGTACTTC.